This TCR beta chain was observed in a study of cytomegalovirus exposure and HLA in healthy donors. Amplification used 60 Vbeta primers and 13 Jbeta primers. The table came from immunoSEQ multiplex PCR; TCRdb's copy has only in-frame clones and leaves some out. This sample carries around 200,000 clones, over 65% of them seen once, and the ten largest clones take around 3.5%. Germline CDR1 is SNHLY and CDR2 is FYNNEI. V gave up 3 bases and J gave up 5 bases, with 12 bases separating them. This CDR3 has 14 amino acids. The chain combines TRBV2 with TRBJ2-3; tentative D call: TRBD2 (6 bases). Sequencing was performed on PBMCs. This sequence originates from a woman aged 55-70 years in good health and CMV-seropositive. This CDR3 is CASSEGLVIDTQYF. The CDR3 DNA sequence: TGTGCCAGCAGTGAGGGACTTGTCATAGATACGCAGTATTTT. Full variable domain (remainder filled in from reference TRBV2 and TRBJ2-3): EPEVTQTPSHQVTQMGQEVILRCVPISNHLYFYWYRQILGQKVEFLVSFYNNEISEKSEIFDDQFSVERPDGSNFTLKIRSTKLEDSAMYFCASSEGLVIDTQYFGPGTRLTVL.